This TCR beta chain comes out of a study of cytomegalovirus exposure and HLA in healthy donors. Across the study: The approximately 670 first-cohort repertoires shared a platform with the 100 to 150 validation repertoires, as reported in a later analysis.

This CDR3 has 14 amino acids. CDR1 is LNHDA and CDR2 is SQIVND in the germline V gene (reference sequence). V was cut by 6 bases and J by 0 bases, with 8 bases left in between. Sequenced by immunoSEQ multiplex PCR; TCRdb stores in-frame clones only, minus some. Found here are 250,000 to 300,000 clones, 85% to 90% of them singletons; the top ten hold roughly 0.4%. Findings and limits, study-wide: Cytomegalovirus-associated TCR beta chains were listed, numbering 150 to 200.

This clone was observed a single time. What it binds is not known. The J gene is TRBJ2-2, the V gene TRBV19; D call uncertain. The sequenced sample was PBMCs. The receptor's source is a woman in her late teens or twenties in good health and CMV-seronegative. CDR3: CASRLAANTGELFF. The CDR3 nucleotides are TGTGCCAGTAGGTTAGCCGCGAACACCGGGGAGCTGTTTTTT.